This T cell receptor (beta chain) was recorded in a study of human T cells and chemical hapten exposure. As for the study in general: Diagnoses of alopecia areata, totalis or universalis occurred in mostly female patients. The variation in per-sample TCR yields arose mainly from small differences in pooled library volumes.

This CDR3 has 13 amino acids. V trimming: 5 bases; J trimming: 6 bases; junction bases outside the gene matches: 4. Looked up from germline, CDR1 is SGHAT and CDR2 is FQNNGV. This clonotype was counted ten times or more. Its specificity is not known. It was the library that attached unique molecular identifiers to individual cDNA molecules. A single record per CDR3 protein comes from TCRdb applying MiXCR to the RACE reads. This table holds tens of thousands of distinct CDR3 sequences, 6.5% to 8.5% found once. Time point: patch test 2, 6 weeks after DPC sensitization. Noted treatment: therapeutic diphenylcyclopropenone sensitization with weekly scalp DPC. Study-wide results and limits: Expanded TCRs showed more large CDR3 clusters than pre-sensitization or healthy control sets.

The sequence was collected from a woman aged 25 to 45 with alopecia areata. Some clones in this sample may be carry-over from other donors' samples. The rearrangement links TRBV11-2 to TRBJ2-1, with 7 bases aligning to TRBD1. This sample comprised whole blood, obtained in connection with sensitization to the hapten diphenylcyclopropenone (DPC). The CDR3 loop is CASSQGTVNEQFF. CDR3 DNA: TGTGCCAGCAGCCAAGGGACAGTCAATGAGCAGTTCTTC. Using reference TRBV11-2 and TRBJ2-1 for the parts outside the CDR3, the full variable domain is EAGVAQSPRYKIIEKRQSVAFWCNPISGHATLYWYQQILGQGPKLLIQFQNNGVVDDSQLPKDRFSAERLKGVDSTLKIQPAKLEDSAVYLCASSQGTVNEQFFGPGTRLTVL.